A selection of T cell receptor beta chains follows, all from one sample in a study of neurological immune-mediated disorders. TCRdb processed the 5' RACE reads anew with MiXCR; each CDR3 protein has one entry. In the table there are approximately 87,000 distinct CDR3 sequences, 11% to 15% of which are singletons. Sequenced material: PBMCs. All receptors derive from a woman aged 45-65 years in good health. CDR3s include the opening cysteine and the closing phenylalanine or tryptophan. D genes are given only for firm matches. Part of the rows lack a size; the others show once, few, many or a class for expanded clones.

j_call	clone_size	d_call	v_call	cdr3_nt	cdr3_aa
TRBJ2-2	many	.	TRBV5-1	TGCGCCAGCAGCAAGACGACAGAGAACACCGGGGAGCTGTTTTTT	CASSKTTENTGELFF
TRBJ2-1	many	TRBD2	TRBV20-1	TGCAGTGCTAGAGTGTTAGCGGGGGGGGGTAGTTGGGGCTCCTACAATGAGCAGTTCTTC	CSARVLAGGGSWGSYNEQFF
TRBJ2-7	many	TRBD2	TRBV5-1	TGCGCCAGCAGCTTGGAGGCTAGCGGGAGCGGCGAGCAGTACTTC	CASSLEASGSGEQYF
TRBJ2-3	many	.	TRBV20-1	TGCAGTGCTAGTGGGAAGGGCGCAGATACGCAGTATTTT	CSASGKGADTQYF
TRBJ2-1	many	TRBD2	TRBV20-1	TGCAGTGCTAGGGTAACTAGCGGGGGGCCGAGGAGCTCCTACAATGAGCAGTTCTTC	CSARVTSGGPRSSYNEQFF
TRBJ1-1	many	TRBD1	TRBV5-5	TGTGCCAGCAGCTACACCAGGGGGATCACTGAAGCTTTCTTT	CASSYTRGITEAFF
TRBJ2-7	.	TRBD1	TRBV5-1	TGCGCCAGCAGCCTGGATGAGGACAGGTACGGCCAGTACTTC	CASSLDEDRYGQYF
TRBJ2-1	many	TRBD2	TRBV12-3/TRBV12-4	TGTGCCAGCAGTTTGGGGACTAGCGGGAGTAATGAGCAGTTCTTC	CASSLGTSGSNEQFF
TRBJ2-2	many	TRBD2	TRBV6-5	TGTGCCAGCAGTTTGCGGGGGGGAGGCGGGGAGCTGTTTTTT	CASSLRGGGGELFF
TRBJ2-3	many	TRBD2	TRBV5-1	TGCGCCAGCAGCTTTTTAGCGGGAGGGACCCCAGATACGCAGTATTTT	CASSFLAGGTPDTQYF
TRBJ2-1	many	TRBD1	TRBV12-3/TRBV12-4	TGTGCCAGCAGCCGCCGACAGGGGAATGGGAATGAGCAGTTCTTC	CASSRRQGNGNEQFF
TRBJ1-1	many	TRBD1	TRBV5-6	TGTGCCAGCAGCTTGTGGGCAGGGGGCCGCCGCCGAGGAGCTTTCTTT	CASSLWAGGRRRGAFF
TRBJ2-3	many	.	TRBV5-1	TGCGCCAGCAGCTTGGCGGGGTTCACAGATACGCAGTATTTT	CASSLAGFTDTQYF
TRBJ2-5	.	.	TRBV9	TGTGCCAGCAGCGTACGTCCGAAAGAGACCCAGTACTTC	CASSVRPKETQYF
TRBJ2-7	many	.	TRBV12-3/TRBV12-4	TGTGCCAGCAGTTTTAAGGGTACCACCCCCTACGAGCAGTACTTC	CASSFKGTTPYEQYF
TRBJ2-7	.	.	TRBV9	TGTGCCAGCAGCGTGGGACGGGGCTCAGGGTTCGAGCAGTACTTC	CASSVGRGSGFEQYF
TRBJ1-5	many	.	TRBV3-1	TGTGCCAGCAGCCAATCGGCTGGTCAGCCCCAGCATTTT	CASSQSAGQPQHF
TRBJ1-1	many	TRBD1	TRBV7-2	TGTGCCAGCAGATTACCCACAGGGGGCGCCGAAGCTTTCTTT	CASRLPTGGAEAFF
TRBJ1-4	many	.	TRBV6-5	TGTGCCAGCAGAGTCGGTTCCTGGGCGGCTAATGAAAAACTGTTTTTT	CASRVGSWAANEKLFF
TRBJ2-1	few	TRBD2	TRBV29-1	TGCAGCACTAGCGGAGGGAGCTCCTACAATGAGCAGTTCTTC	CSTSGGSSYNEQFF
TRBJ1-2	many	.	TRBV19	TGTGCCAGAGAAGGCTACACCTTC	CAREGYTF
TRBJ2-1	many	TRBD2	TRBV24-1	TGTGCCACCAGTGATTGGGACTATTCGAAGGGCAATGAGCAGTTCTTC	CATSDWDYSKGNEQFF
TRBJ1-2	many	.	TRBV7-2	TGTGCCAGCAGCTTAGAAGTAGACTATGGCTACACCTTC	CASSLEVDYGYTF
TRBJ2-1	many	.	TRBV9	TGTGCCAGCAGCCCATCTTTTGGCAATGAGCAGTTCTTC	CASSPSFGNEQFF
TRBJ2-1	many	.	TRBV9	TGTGCCAGCAGCTCCCAGTTGGGGAGCAATGAGCAGTTCTTC	CASSSQLGSNEQFF
TRBJ2-7	many	.	TRBV11-2	TGTGCCAGCAGTCTAGGGATCCGGTACGAGCAGTACTTC	CASSLGIRYEQYF
TRBJ2-3	many	.	TRBV5-1	TGCGCCAGCAGTGGGGGGGCTACACAGGCAGATACGCAGTATTTT	CASSGGATQADTQYF
TRBJ1-5	.	.	TRBV12-3/TRBV12-4	TGTGCCAGCAGTTCGGGGATGTCGCGGGGTCACCAGCATTTT	CASSSGMSRGHQHF
TRBJ2-1	.	TRBD1	TRBV20-1	TGCAGTGCTAGAGATAGCCGACAGGGCTACAATGAGCAGTTCTTC	CSARDSRQGYNEQFF
TRBJ2-5	many	.	TRBV29-1	TGCAGCGTTGACCTCCTCTATGGGGAGACCCAGTACTTC	CSVDLLYGETQYF
TRBJ2-7	many	.	TRBV5-1	TGCGCCAGCAGCTTTTCCAGGGGTGAGAACGAGCAGTACTTC	CASSFSRGENEQYF
TRBJ2-3	many	.	TRBV11-1	TGTGCCAGCAGCTTTGTAGGGCCAGATACGCAGTATTTT	CASSFVGPDTQYF
TRBJ1-4	many	.	TRBV7-9	TGTGCCAGCAGCTTAGCCCCAGGGGTTGAAAAACTGTTTTTT	CASSLAPGVEKLFF
TRBJ1-3	.	.	TRBV5-1	TGCGCCAGCAGCGACCACCAGGGAAACACCATATATTTT	CASSDHQGNTIYF
TRBJ1-5	large	.	TRBV20-1	TGCAGCCTGGAGGAAGGACGGCAGCTTAATCAGCCCCAGCATTTT	CSLEEGRQLNQPQHF
TRBJ2-7	few	TRBD2	TRBV6-2/TRBV6-3	TGTGCCAGCAGTTACTCAACTAGCGGGAGCCTATTTAGCTCCTACGAGCAGTACTTC	CASSYSTSGSLFSSYEQYF
TRBJ2-3	many	.	TRBV29-1	TGCAGCGCCGACGACAGGTTCGATACGCAGTATTTT	CSADDRFDTQYF
TRBJ1-3	many	.	TRBV20-1	TGCAGTGCCGATAGCAAGGACTCTGGAAACACCATATATTTT	CSADSKDSGNTIYF
TRBJ2-1	many	.	TRBV28	TGTGCCAGCAGTTTCCGACAGGACCTAAGCAATGAGCAGTTCTTC	CASSFRQDLSNEQFF
TRBJ1-2	few	.	TRBV27	TGTGCCAGCAGTTATACAAAACAGGGAGATGGCACCTTC	CASSYTKQGDGTF
TRBJ1-1	many	TRBD1	TRBV27	TGTGCCAGCAGTTTATCTAGGACAGGAGACACTGAAGCTTTCTTT	CASSLSRTGDTEAFF
TRBJ1-2	many	TRBD1	TRBV29-1	TGCAGCGCCCTTGGGACAGGGGGTAACTATGGCTACACCTTC	CSALGTGGNYGYTF
TRBJ1-2	many	TRBD1	TRBV3-1	TGTGCCAGCAGCCACGACCGGGACAGGGGCTCTAACTATGGCTACACCTTC	CASSHDRDRGSNYGYTF
TRBJ1-2	.	TRBD1	TRBV12-3/TRBV12-4	TGTGCCAGCACCCCCCTGACGGCAGGGGGAAGCTATGGCTACACCTTC	CASTPLTAGGSYGYTF
TRBJ1-1	.	.	TRBV5-1	TGCGCAACCAGCTTGCTACCTCCGAGGACAGCCCCACAGGAATCTTTCTTT	CATSLLPPRTAPQESFF
TRBJ1-2	many	TRBD1	TRBV6-5	TGTGCCAGCAGGCCGGACAGGGGGCTATATGGCTACACCTTC	CASRPDRGLYGYTF
TRBJ1-4	few	.	TRBV6-1	TGTGCCAGCAGTGAAGCTAGAGGCAGGGGTAATGAAAAACTGTTTTTT	CASSEARGRGNEKLFF
TRBJ2-5	many	TRBD2	TRBV20-1	TGCAGTGCTAGAGAAGCTAGCGGGAGTGGAGAGACCCAGTACTTC	CSAREASGSGETQYF
TRBJ1-4	many	.	TRBV7-8	TGTGCCAGCAGCTCGTACAGATCAACTAATGAAAAACTGTTTTTT	CASSSYRSTNEKLFF
TRBJ2-7	many	.	TRBV20-1	TGCAGTGCTATGGGGGGAACCTACGAGCAGTACTTC	CSAMGGTYEQYF
TRBJ2-3	many	TRBD2	TRBV20-1	TGCAGTGCTAGAGATTCTTGGGGGAGGGCCGGCACAGATACGCAGTATTTT	CSARDSWGRAGTDTQYF
TRBJ2-5	many	TRBD1	TRBV7-2	TGTGCCAGCAGTGATGGACAGGGCCCGGTGACCCAGTACTTC	CASSDGQGPVTQYF
TRBJ2-7	many	TRBD2	TRBV20-1	TGCAGTGCTATGAAGACTAGCGCGGCCTACGAGCAGTACTTC	CSAMKTSAAYEQYF